The clone carrying this T cell receptor (beta chain) occurred many times. This entry comes from a study of identical twins. TCRdb passed the 5' RACE reads through MiXCR, listing each CDR3 protein once. The data show hundreds of thousands of distinct CDR3 sequences, about 7.1% seen once. These data were also filed under a second study, of yellow fever vaccine responses in identical twins. From that report: The authors reported partly convergent, partly personalized vaccine responses in identical twins.

Sequenced sample: PBMCs. This TCR derives from a woman in her late teens or twenties in good health.

CDR3: CASSLDSGNSPLHF. CDR3 bases: TGTGCCAGCAGCCTGGACTCGGGGAATTCACCCCTCCACTTT. This rearrangement joins TRBV28 to TRBJ1-6; D is unclear. The CDR3 length is 14 residues. V lost 6 bases and J 7 bases, leaving 13 bases between the germline ends. Germline V gene sequence: CDR1 MDHEN, CDR2 SYDVKM.